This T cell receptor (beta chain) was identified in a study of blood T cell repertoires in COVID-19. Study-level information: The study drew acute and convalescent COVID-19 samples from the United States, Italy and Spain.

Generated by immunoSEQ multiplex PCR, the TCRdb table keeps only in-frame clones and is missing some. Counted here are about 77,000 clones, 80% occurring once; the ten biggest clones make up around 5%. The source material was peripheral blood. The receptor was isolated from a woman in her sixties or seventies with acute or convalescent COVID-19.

The CDR3 loop is CASTIRRGADHEQYF. In DNA form, the CDR3 reads TGTGCCAGCACCATACGTCGGGGGGCAGACCACGAGCAGTACTTC. The rearrangement joins TRBV6-5 to TRBJ2-7; D possibly corresponds to TRBD2 (7 bases). This CDR3 has 15 amino acids. Germline V gives CDR1 MNHEY, CDR2 SVGAGI. The V end lost 7 bases, the J end lost 5 bases, and 21 bases lay between the germline ends.